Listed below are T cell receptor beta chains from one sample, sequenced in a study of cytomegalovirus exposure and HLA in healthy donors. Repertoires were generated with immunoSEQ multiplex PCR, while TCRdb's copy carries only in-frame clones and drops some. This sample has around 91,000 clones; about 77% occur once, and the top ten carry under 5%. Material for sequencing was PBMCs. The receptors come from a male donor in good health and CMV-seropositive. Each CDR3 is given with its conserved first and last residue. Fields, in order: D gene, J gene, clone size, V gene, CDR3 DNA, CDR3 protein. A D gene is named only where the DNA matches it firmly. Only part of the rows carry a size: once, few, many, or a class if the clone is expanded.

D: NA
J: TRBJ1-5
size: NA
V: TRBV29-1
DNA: TGCAGCGTTGGGACCCTTACAGGGAATCAGCCCCAGCATTTT
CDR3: CSVGTLTGNQPQHF

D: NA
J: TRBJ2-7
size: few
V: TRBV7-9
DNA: TGTGCCAGCAGCTTAGCGGGAGCCTCCCGCGAGCAGTACTTC
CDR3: CASSLAGASREQYF

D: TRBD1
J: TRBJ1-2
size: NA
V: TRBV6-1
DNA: TGTGCCAGCGCATGGGGACAGGCCAACTATGGCTACACCTTC
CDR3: CASAWGQANYGYTF

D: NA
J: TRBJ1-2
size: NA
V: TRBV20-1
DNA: TGCAGTGCTGGGAGTAACTATGGCTACACCTTC
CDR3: CSAGSNYGYTF

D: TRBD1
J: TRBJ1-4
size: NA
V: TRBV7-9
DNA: TGTGCCAGCTCCGACTACGGGACAGGGGTTGAAAAACTGTTTTTT
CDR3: CASSDYGTGVEKLFF

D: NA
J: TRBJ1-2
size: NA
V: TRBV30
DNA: TGTGCCTGGAGGCCGAGGGGGACAACGGATGGCGGCTACACCTTC
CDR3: CAWRPRGTTDGGYTF

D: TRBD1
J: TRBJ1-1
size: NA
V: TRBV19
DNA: TGTGCCAGTAGACCCGGGACAGGGGTCACTGAAGCTTTCTTT
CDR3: CASRPGTGVTEAFF

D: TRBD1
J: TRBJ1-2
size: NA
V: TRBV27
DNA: TGTGCCAGCAGTTCCTACCGGGACAGCTATGGCTACACCTTC
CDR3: CASSSYRDSYGYTF

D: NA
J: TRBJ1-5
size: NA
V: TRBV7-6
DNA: TGTGCCAGCAGCTCCTACAGGGCAGGTTGGCCCCAGCATTTT
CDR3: CASSSYRAGWPQHF

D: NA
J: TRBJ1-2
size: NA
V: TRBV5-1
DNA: TGCGCCAGCAGCGTGCTACCGGGGGACTATGGCTACACCTTC
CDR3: CASSVLPGDYGYTF

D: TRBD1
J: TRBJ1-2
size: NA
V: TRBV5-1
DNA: TGCGCCAGCAGCTCGAGGGGGCGCGACTATGGCTACACCTTC
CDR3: CASSSRGRDYGYTF

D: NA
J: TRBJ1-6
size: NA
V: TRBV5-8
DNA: TGTGCCAGCAGCTTGGTACCGGACAGCAATTCACCCCTCCACTTT
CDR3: CASSLVPDSNSPLHF

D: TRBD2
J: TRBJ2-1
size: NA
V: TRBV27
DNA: TGTGCCAGCAGTCCCATTAGGACTAGCGGGGGGGTAGCTTTCGACAATGAGCAGTTCTTC
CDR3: CASSPIRTSGGVAFDNEQFF

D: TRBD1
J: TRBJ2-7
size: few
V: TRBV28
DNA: TGTGCCAGCAGTTTTAGAGGGACAGGGTCTTACGAGCAGTACTTC
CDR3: CASSFRGTGSYEQYF

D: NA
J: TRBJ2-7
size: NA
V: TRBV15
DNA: TGTGCCACCACGGGGGACGGGACCTACGAGCAGTACTTC
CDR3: CATTGDGTYEQYF

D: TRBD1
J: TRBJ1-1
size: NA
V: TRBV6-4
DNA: TGTGCCAGCAGAAATATGGGACAGGCGGGTACCACTGAAGCTTTCTTT
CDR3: CASRNMGQAGTTEAFF

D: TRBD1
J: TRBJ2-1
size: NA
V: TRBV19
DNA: TGTGCCAGTAGGGACAGGGGATATGAGCAGTTCTTC
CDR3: CASRDRGYEQFF

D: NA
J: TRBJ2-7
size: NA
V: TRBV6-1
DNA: TGTGCCACCGGGACCTACGAGCAGTACTTC
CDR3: CATGTYEQYF

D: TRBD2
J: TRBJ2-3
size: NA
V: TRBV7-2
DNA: TGTGCCAGCAGCTTATCGCGGGAGAGCACAGATACGCAGTATTTT
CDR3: CASSLSRESTDTQYF

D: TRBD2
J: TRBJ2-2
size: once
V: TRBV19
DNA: TGTGCCAGCCGGCCAGGGACTAGCGGCCCGTTGAACACCGGGGAGCTGTTTTTT
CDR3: CASRPGTSGPLNTGELFF

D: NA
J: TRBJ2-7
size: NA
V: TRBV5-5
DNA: TGTGCCAGCAGCTTGGCCCCTTCGGAGGCCTCATACTACGAGCAGTACTTC
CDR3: CASSLAPSEASYYEQYF

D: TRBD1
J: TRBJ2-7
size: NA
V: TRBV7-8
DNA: TGTGCCAGCAGCTTAGGCCACAGGGGCTACGAGCAGTACTTC
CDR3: CASSLGHRGYEQYF

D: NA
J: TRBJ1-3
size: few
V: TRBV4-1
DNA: TGCGCCAGCAGCCAAGATTACTCTGCATCTGGAAACACCATATATTTT
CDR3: CASSQDYSASGNTIYF

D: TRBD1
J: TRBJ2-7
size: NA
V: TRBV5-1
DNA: TGCGCCAGCAGCTCAAAGGGAGAAAGGACAGGGGTGGACTACGAGCAGTACTTC
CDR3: CASSSKGERTGVDYEQYF

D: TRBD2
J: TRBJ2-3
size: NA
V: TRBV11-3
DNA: TGTGCCAGCAGCTTCGGTAGCGGGGGGACAGATACGCAGTATTTT
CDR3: CASSFGSGGTDTQYF

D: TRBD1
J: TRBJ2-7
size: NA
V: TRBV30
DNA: TGTGCCTGGAGTGTCTCAGGGGGCAACGAGCAGTACTTC
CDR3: CAWSVSGGNEQYF

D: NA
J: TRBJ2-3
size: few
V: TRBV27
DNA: TGTGCCAGCAGTTCCAGGGGTAATACGCAGTATTTT
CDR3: CASSSRGNTQYF

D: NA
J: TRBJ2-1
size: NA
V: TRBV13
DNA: TGTGCCAGCAGCCCATTTAGGGAGAGCTCCTACAATGAGCAGTTCTTC
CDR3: CASSPFRESSYNEQFF

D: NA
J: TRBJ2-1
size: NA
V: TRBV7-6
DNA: TGTGCCAGCAGCCCTGTCATGGAGATATACAATGAGCAGTTCTTC
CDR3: CASSPVMEIYNEQFF

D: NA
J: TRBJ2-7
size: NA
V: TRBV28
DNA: TGTGCCAGCAGTCCAATACAGGGAAGCTCCTACGAGCAGTACTTC
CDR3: CASSPIQGSSYEQYF

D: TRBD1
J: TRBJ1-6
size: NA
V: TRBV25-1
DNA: TGTGCCAGCAGTGGGCTGAGACAGGGAAATAATTCACCCCTCCACTTT
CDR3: CASSGLRQGNNSPLHF

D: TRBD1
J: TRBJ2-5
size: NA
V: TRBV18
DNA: TGTGCCAGCTCGGGGCACAGGGGACAAGAGACCCAGTACTTC
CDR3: CASSGHRGQETQYF

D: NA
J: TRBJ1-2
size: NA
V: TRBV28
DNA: TGTGCCAGCAGTTTAGTCGGGGGAGGGGGGAATGGCTACACCTTC
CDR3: CASSLVGGGGNGYTF

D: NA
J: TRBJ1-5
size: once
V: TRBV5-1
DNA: TGCGCCAGCAGCCCAGGGGTGGTGGGCAATCAGCCCCAGCATTTT
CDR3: CASSPGVVGNQPQHF

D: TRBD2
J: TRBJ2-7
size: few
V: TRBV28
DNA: TGTGCCAGCAGCCCAATAGCGGGAGTGAGAACCTACGAGCAGTACTTC
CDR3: CASSPIAGVRTYEQYF

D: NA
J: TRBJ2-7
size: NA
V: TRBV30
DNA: TGTGCCTGGGGCGCGGGATACTCCTACGAGCAGTACTTC
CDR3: CAWGAGYSYEQYF

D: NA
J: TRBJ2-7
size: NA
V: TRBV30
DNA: TGTGCCTGGAGTGTATCAGGGGCGTCCTACGAGCAGTACTTC
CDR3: CAWSVSGASYEQYF

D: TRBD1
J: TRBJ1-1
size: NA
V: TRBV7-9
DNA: TGTGCCGGTTCACAGGGGATTGGCGGCACTGAAGCTTTCTTT
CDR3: CAGSQGIGGTEAFF

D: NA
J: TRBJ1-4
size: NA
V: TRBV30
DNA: TGTGCCTGGAGTGCCACAGGGTGGAGTGAAAAACTGTTTTTT
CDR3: CAWSATGWSEKLFF

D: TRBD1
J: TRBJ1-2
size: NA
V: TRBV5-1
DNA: TGCGCCAGCACCCAGACAGGGGTGGAAGGCTACACCTTC
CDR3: CASTQTGVEGYTF

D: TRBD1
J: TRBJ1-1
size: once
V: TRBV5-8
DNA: TGTGCCAGCAACCTCCGGGACAGAATTATGAACACTGAAGCTTTCTTT
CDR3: CASNLRDRIMNTEAFF

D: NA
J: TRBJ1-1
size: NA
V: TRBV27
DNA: TGTGCCAGCTCCCGCGCAGGGGTAGCTTTCTTT
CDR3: CASSRAGVAFF

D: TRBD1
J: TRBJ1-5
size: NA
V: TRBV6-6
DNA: TGTGCCAGCAGTCCCGGGACAGGGGGCTCCAATCAGCCCCAGCATTTT
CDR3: CASSPGTGGSNQPQHF

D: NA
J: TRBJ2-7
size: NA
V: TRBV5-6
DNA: TGTGCCAGCAGCCGGGAGAGGCGCGAGCAGTACTTC
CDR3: CASSRERREQYF

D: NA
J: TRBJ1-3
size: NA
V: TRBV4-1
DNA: TGCGCCAGCAGCCAAACCTCAGGGAACGCTGGAAACACCATATATTTT
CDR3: CASSQTSGNAGNTIYF

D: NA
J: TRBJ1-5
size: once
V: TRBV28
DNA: TGTGCCAGCAGTTACGGGACTAACAATCAGCCCCAGCATTTT
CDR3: CASSYGTNNQPQHF

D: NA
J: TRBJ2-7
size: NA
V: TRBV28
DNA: TGTGCCAGCCACCCCGTGTTACAAGCCTACGAGCAGTACTTC
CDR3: CASHPVLQAYEQYF

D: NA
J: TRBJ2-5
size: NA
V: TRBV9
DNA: TGTGCCAGCAGCCCACAGGGAAGAGGGGAGACCCAGTACTTC
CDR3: CASSPQGRGETQYF

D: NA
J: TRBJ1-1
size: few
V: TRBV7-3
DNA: TGTGCCAGCAGCTTAGAACGTGCGTCGAACACTGAAGCTTTCTTT
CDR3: CASSLERASNTEAFF